The 5 T cell receptor beta chains reported below all come from one sample, sequenced in a study of CXCR3-negative and CXCR3-positive naive CD8 T cells. Antigens of these TCRs are unknown. UMI-labeled 5' RACE yielded the TRB cDNA libraries. TCRdb reprocessed the 5' RACE reads and keeps a single row for each CDR3 protein, giving no DNA. This table lists 150,000 or so distinct CDR3 sequences. Study-level findings and limits: Hydrophobicity was higher for TRB CDR3s found in CXCR3-positive naive cells than in CXCR3-negative naive cells.

The sample taken for sequencing was naive CXCR3+ CD8+ T cells from blood. Subset reported: CD45RO-CCR7+CD27+CD95- naive CD8+ T cells expressing CXCR3 (TNR3+). These receptors all stem from a human donor in good health. Some clones in this sample may be carry-over from other donors' samples.

The V and J genes are TRBV14 and TRBJ2-5; the D call from TCRdb, TRBD2, cannot be confirmed without DNA. The CDR3 is 13 amino acids. The V gene's germline CDR1 is SGHDN and CDR2 FVKESK. This chain's CDR3 is CASSVGGGTTQYF.

This sequence joins TRBV20-1 and TRBJ2-3. Germline V CDR1 and CDR2: DFQATT, SNEGSKA (reference sequence). The CDR3 runs to 13 residues. CDR3 sequence reads: CSARDLGWDTQYF.

CDR3 region: CASSPRLLAGGQDYNEQFF. The chain combines TRBV11-2 with TRBJ2-1; checking the TCRdb D call of TRBD2 is not possible without DNA. Germline assignment: CDR1 SGHAT and CDR2 FQNNGV. CDR3 length: 19 residues.

J is TRBJ2-2 and V is TRBV29-1; the TCRdb call, TRBD1, lacks DNA for checking. Germline CDR1 and CDR2: SQVTM and ANQGSEA. The CDR3 covers 15 residues. The chain's CDR3 is CSAEFGRGNTGELFF.

This chain connects TRBV6-5 to TRBJ2-3. Germline CDR1 is MNHEY and CDR2 is SVGAGI. The CDR3 covers 13 residues. The CDR3 region is CASSQQKTDTQYF.